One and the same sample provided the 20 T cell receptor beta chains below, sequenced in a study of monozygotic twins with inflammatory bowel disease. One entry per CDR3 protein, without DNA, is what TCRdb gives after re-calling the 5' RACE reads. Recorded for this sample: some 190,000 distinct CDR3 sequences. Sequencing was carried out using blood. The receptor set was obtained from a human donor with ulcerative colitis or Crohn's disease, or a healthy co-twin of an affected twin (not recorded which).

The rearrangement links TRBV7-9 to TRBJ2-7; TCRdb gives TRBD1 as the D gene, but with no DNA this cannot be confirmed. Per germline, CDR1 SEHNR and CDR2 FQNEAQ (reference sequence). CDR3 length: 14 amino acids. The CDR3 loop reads CASSFTGASHEQYF.

The CDR3 region is CSAAGVFGTDTQYF. The chain is built from TRBV20-1 and TRBJ2-3; TCRdb returns TRBD1, unconfirmable since there is no DNA. The germline V gene encodes CDR1 DFQATT and CDR2 SNEGSKA (reference sequence). There are 14 residues in the CDR3.

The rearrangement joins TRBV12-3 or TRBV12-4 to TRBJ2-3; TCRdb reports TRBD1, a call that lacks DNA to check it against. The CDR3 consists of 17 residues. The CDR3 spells CASSFGTGRRGTDTQYF.

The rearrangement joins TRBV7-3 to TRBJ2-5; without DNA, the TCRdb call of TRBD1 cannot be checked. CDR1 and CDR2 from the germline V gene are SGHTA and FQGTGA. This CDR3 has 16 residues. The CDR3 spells CASSLTGTPILETQYF.

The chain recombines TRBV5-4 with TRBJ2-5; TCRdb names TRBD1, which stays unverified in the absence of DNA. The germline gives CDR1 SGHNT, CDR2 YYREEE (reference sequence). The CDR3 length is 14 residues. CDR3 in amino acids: CASSLPDSQETQYF.

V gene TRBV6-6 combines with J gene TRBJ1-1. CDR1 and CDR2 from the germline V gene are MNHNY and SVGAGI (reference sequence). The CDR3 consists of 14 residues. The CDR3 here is CASSTSTVNTEAFF.

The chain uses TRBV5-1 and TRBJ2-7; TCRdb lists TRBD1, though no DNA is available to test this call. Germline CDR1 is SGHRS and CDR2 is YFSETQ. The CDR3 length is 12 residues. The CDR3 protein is CASSLRGGEQYF.

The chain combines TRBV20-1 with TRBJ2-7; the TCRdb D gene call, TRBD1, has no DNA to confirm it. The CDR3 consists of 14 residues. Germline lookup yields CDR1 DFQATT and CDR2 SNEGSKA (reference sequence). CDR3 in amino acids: CSARDLDWGYEQYF.

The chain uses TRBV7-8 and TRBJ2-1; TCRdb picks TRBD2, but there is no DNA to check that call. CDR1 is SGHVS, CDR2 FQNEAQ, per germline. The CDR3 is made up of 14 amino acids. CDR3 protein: CASSLNGGEAGEFF.

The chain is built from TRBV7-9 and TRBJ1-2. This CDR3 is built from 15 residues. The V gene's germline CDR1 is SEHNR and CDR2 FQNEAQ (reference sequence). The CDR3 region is CASSLGAQIEYGYTF. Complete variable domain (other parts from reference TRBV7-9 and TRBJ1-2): DTGVSQNPRHKITKRGQNVTFRCDPISEHNRLYWYRQTLGQGPEFLTYFQNEAQLEKSRLLSDRFSAERPKGSFSTLEIQRTEQGDSAMYLCASSLGAQIEYGYTFGSGTRLTVV.

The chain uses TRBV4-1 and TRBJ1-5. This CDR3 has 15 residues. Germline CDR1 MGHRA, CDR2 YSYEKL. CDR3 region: CASSQTTHSNQPQHF.

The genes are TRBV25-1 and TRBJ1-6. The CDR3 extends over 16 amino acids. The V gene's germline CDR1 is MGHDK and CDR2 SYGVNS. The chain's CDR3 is CASSDVQQVLDSPLHF.

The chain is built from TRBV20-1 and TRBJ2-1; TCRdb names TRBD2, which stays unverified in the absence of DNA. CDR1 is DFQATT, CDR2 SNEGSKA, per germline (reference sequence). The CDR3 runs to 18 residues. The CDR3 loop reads CSARGTSGGPKSYNEQFF.

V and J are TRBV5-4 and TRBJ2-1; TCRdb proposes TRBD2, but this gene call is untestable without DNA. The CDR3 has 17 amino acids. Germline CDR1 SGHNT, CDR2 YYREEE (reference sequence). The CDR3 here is CASSSGTSGGTIDEQFF.

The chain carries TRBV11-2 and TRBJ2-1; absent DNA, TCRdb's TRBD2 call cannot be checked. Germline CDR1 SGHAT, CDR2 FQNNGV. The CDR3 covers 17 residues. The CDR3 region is CASSQGTSGGGYNEQFF.

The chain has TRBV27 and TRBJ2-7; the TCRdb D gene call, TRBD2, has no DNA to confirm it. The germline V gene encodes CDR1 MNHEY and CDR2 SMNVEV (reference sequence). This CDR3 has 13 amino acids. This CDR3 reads CASSLTRWYEQYF.

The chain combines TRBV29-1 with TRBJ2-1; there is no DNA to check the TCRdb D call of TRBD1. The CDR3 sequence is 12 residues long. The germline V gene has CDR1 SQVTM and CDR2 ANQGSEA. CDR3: CSAGQGASEQFF.

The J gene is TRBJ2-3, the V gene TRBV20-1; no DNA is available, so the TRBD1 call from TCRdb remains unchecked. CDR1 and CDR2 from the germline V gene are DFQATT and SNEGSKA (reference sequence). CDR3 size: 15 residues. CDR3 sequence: CSARDMGHKADTQYF.

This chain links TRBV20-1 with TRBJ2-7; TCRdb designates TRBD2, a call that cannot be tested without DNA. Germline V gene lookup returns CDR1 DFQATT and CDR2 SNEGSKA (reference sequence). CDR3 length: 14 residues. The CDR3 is CSASRGRAPYEQYF.

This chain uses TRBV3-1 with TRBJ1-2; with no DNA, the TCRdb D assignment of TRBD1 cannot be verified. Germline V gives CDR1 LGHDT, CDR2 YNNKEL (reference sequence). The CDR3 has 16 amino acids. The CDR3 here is CASSQGRADRARGYTF.